This T cell receptor beta chain was recorded in a study of radiation and T cells in renal cell carcinoma. Using immunoSEQ multiplex PCR, the repertoire was profiled, and TCRdb retains in-frame clones only, with some absent. Among approximately 45,000 clones listed, approximately 80% were seen once. Time point reported: baseline pretreatment blood. Treatment given: 15 Gy SBRT to primary tumor, nephrectomy 4 weeks later. The TCR was taken from a woman between 65 and 79 years old with renal cell carcinoma. The sample consisted of blood, taken from a patient whose treatment included radiotherapy and nephrectomy.

CDR3 nucleotide sequence: TGCGCCAGCAGCCAAGTCTACTCTGGAAACACCATATATTTT. This gives the protein CASSQVYSGNTIYF. This chain connects TRBV4-1 to TRBJ1-3; no clear D. Trimming stripped 1 base from V and 0 bases from J, with 4 bases between. Germline V gene lookup returns CDR1 MGHRA and CDR2 YSYEKL. This CDR3 spans 14 amino acids.